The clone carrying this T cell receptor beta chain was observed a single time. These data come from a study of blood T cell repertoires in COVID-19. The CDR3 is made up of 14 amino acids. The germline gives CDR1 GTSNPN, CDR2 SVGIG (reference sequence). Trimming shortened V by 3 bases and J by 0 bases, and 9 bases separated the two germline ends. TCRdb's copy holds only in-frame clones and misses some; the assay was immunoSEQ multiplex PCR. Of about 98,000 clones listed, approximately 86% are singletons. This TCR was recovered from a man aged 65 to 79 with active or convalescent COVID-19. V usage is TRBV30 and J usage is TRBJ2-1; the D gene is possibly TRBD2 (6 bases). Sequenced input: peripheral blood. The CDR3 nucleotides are TGTGCCTGGAGGGTAGCGGACTCCTACAATGAGCAGTTCTTC. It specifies CAWRVADSYNEQFF.